This TCR beta chain is drawn from a study of blood T cell repertoires in COVID-19. How the authors handled the data: Estimation of nucleated cell counts was performed using reference gene primer amplification. Assay: immunoSEQ multiplex PCR; the TCRdb copy retains only in-frame clones and omits some. That table gives V, J and clone size, and the DNA gave D and trimming. The sample consists of around 250,000 clones, around 84% of them appearing once. Germline assignment: CDR1 KGHSH and CDR2 LQKENI. The CDR3 contains 18 residues. After removal of 4 bases from V and 0 bases from J, the junction contained 7 bases not matched to a gene. Grouping used clinical history reported by participants in a survey and questionnaire. Recovered Cohort 3 donors showed two negative PCRs, clearance, or symptom resolution.

The sequenced sample consisted of PBMCs or T cells enriched from blood (not recorded which). The rearrangement links TRBV18 to TRBJ2-6, with 9 bases aligning to TRBD1. This sequence originates from a man aged 18 to 29 who had recovered from COVID-19. The CDR3 DNA reads TGTGCCAGCTCACTATCAGGGACAGGGACCTCTGGGGCCAACGTCCTGACTTTC. It codes for CASSLSGTGTSGANVLTF. The whole variable domain, remainder taken from reference TRBV18 and TRBJ2-6, is NAGVMQNPRHLVRRRGQEARLRCSPMKGHSHVYWYRQLPEEGLKFMVYLQKENIIDESGMPKERFSAEFPKEGPSILRIQQVVRGDSAAYFCASSLSGTGTSGANVLTFGAGSRLTVL.